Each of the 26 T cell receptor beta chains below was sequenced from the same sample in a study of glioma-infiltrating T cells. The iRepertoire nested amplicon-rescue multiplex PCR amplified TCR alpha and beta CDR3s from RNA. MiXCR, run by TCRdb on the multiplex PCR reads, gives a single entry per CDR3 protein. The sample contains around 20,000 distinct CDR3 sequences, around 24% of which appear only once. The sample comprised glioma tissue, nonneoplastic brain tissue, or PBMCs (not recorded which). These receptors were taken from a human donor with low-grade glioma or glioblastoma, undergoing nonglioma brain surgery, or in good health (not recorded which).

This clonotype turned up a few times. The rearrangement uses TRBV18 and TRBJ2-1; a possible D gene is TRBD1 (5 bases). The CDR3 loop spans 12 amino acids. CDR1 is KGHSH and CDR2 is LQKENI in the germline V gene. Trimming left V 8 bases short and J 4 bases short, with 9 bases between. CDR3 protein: CASQRQYNEQFF. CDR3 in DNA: TGTGCCAGCCAACGACAGTACAATGAGCAGTTCTTC.

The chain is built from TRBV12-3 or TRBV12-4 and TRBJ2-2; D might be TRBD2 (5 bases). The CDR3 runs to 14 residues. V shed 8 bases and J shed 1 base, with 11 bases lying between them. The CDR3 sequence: CASGEGRNTGELFF. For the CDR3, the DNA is TGTGCCAGCGGCGAAGGGAGGAACACCGGGGAGCTGTTTTTT.

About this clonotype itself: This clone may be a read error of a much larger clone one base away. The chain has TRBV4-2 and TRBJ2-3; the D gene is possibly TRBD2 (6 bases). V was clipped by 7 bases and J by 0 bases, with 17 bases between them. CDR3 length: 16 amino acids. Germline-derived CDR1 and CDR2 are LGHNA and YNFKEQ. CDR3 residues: CASTLTAGQSTDTQYF. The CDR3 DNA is TGTGCCAGCACCCTCACTGCGGGGCAAAGCACAGATACGCAGTATTTT.

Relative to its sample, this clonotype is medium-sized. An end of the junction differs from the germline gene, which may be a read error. The CDR3 loop is CASSLAPRGGTDTQYF. The DNA of the CDR3 is TGTGCCAGCAGCCTAGCCCCCCGGGGGGGCACAGATACGCAGTATTTT. The chain recombines TRBV7-2 with TRBJ2-3, with TRBD2 matching 7 bases. Germline V CDR1 and CDR2: SGHTA, FQGNSA. The CDR3 covers 16 residues.

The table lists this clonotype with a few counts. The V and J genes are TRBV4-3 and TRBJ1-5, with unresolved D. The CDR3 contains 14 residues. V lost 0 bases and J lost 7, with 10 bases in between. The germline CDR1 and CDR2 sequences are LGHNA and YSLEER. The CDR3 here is CASSQDWGSQPQHF. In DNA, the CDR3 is TGCGCCAGCAGCCAAGATTGGGGATCGCAGCCCCAGCATTTT.

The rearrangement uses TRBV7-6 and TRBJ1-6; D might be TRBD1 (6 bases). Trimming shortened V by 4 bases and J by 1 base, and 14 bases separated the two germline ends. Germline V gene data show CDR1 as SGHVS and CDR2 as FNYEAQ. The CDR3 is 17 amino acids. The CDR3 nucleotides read TGTGCCAGCAGCTCACAGGGTCAAGGGTCCTATAATTCACCCCTCCACTTT. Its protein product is CASSSQGQGSYNSPLHF.

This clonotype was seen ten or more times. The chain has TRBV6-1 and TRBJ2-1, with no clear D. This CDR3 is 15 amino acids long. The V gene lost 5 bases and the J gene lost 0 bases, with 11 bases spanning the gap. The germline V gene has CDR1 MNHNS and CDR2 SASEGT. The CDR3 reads CASSWKISSYNEQFF. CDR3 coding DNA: TGTGCCAGCAGTTGGAAGATAAGCTCCTACAATGAGCAGTTCTTC.

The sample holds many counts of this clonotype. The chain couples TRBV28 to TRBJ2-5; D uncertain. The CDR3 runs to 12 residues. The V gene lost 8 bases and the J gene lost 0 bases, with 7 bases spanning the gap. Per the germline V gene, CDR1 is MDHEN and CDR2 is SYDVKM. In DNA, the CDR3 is TGTGCCAGCGGGCACAACCAAGAGACCCAGTACTTC. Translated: CASGHNQETQYF.

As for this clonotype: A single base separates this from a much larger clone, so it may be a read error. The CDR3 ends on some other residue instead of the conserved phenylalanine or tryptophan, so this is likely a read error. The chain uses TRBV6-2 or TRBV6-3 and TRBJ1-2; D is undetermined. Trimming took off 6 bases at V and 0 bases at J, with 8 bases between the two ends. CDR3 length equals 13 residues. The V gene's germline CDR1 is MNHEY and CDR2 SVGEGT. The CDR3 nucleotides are TGTGCCAGCAGGGACCTGACTAACTATGGCTACACCCTC. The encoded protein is CASRDLTNYGYTL.

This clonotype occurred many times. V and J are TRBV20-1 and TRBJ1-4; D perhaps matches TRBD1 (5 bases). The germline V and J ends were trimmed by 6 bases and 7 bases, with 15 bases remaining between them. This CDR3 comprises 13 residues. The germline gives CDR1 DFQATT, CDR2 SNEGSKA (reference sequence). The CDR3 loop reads CSARAGSGEKLFF. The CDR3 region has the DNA TGCAGTGCCAGGGCAGGGTCCGGTGAAAAACTGTTTTTT.

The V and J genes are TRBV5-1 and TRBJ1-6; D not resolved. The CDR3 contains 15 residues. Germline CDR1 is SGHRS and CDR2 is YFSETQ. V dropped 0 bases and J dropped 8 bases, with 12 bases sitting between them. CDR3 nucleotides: TGCGCCAGCAGCTTGGAGGGAAGAGGTGATTCACCCCTCCACTTT. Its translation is CASSLEGRGDSPLHF.

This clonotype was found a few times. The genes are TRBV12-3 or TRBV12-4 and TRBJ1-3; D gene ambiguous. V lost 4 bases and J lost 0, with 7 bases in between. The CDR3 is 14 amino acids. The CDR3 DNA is TGTGCCAGCAGTTGGACGGCCTCTGGAAACACCATATATTTT. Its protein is CASSWTASGNTIYF.

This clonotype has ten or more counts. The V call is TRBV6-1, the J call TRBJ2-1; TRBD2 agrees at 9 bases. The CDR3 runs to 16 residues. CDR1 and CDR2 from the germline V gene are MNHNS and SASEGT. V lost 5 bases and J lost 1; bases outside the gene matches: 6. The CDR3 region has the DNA TGTGCCAGCAGTCCCGGGACTAGCCGATCCTACAATGAGCAGTTCTTC. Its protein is CASSPGTSRSYNEQFF.

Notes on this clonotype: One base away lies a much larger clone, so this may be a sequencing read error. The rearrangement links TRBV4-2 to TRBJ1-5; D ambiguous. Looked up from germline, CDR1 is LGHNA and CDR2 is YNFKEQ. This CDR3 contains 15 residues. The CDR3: CASSPTGGDNQPKHF. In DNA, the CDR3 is TGTGCCAGCAGCCCTACGGGTGGGGATAATCAGCCCAAGCATTTT.

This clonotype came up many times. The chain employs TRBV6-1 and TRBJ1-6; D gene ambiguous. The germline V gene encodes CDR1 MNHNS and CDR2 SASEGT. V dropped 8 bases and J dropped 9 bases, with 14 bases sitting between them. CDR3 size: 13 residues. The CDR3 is CASLRAVSSPLHF. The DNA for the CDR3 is TGTGCCAGCCTTCGGGCGGTCAGTTCACCCCTCCACTTT.

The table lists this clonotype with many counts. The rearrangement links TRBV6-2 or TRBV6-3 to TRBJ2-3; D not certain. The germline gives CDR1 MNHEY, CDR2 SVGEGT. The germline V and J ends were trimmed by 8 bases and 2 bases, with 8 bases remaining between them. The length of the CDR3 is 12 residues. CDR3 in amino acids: CASRATTDTQYF. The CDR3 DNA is TGTGCCAGCCGGGCGACCACAGATACGCAGTATTTT.

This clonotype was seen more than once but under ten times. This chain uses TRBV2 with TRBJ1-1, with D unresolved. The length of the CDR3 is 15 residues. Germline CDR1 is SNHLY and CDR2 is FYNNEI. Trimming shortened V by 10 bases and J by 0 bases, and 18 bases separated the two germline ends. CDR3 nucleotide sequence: TGTGCCACCGAGAACAGCGGAGTCATGAACACTGAAGCTTTCTTT. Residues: CATENSGVMNTEAFF.

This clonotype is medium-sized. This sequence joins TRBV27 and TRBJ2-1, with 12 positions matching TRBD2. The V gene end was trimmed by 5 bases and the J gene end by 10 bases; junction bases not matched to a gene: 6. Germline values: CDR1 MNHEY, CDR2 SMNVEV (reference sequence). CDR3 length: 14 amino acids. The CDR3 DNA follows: TGTGCCAGCAGTGGACTAGCGGGGAAAGGGGAGCAGTTCTTC. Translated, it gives CASSGLAGKGEQFF.

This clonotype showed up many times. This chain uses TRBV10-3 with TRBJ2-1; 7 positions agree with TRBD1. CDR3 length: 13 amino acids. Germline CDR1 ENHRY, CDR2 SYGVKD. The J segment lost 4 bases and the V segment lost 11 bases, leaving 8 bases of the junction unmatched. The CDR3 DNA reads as TGTGCCGTAGGCGGACAGGATTACAATGAGCAGTTCTTC. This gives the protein CAVGGQDYNEQFF.

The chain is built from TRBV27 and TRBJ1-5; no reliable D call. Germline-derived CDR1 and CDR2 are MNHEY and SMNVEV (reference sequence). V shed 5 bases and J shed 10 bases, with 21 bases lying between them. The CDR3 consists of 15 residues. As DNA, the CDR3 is TGTGCCAGCAGTACAAACAGCGGACCCTTATTTCCCCAGCATTTT. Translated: CASSTNSGPLFPQHF.

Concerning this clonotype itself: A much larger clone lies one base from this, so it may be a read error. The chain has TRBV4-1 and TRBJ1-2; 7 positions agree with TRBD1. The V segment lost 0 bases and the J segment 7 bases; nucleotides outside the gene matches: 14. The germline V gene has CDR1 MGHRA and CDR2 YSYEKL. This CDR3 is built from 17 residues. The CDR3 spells CASSQDFFRPDRFGYTF. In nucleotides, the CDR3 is TGCGCCAGCAGCCAAGATTTCTTTCGACCGGACAGGTTTGGCTACACCTTC.

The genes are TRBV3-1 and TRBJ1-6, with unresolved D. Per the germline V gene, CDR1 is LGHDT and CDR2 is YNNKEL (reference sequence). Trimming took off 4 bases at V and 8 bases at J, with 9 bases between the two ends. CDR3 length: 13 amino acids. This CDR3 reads CASSPLKDSPLHF. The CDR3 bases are TGTGCCAGCAGCCCGCTAAAGGATTCACCCCTCCACTTT.

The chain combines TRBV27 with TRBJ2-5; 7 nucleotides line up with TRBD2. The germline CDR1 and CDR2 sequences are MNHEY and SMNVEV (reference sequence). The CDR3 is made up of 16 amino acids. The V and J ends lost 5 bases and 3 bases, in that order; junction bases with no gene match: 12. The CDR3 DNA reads TGTGCCAGCAGTCAGAGCGGGGCCACATGGGAAGAGACCCAGTACTTC. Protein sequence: CASSQSGATWEETQYF.

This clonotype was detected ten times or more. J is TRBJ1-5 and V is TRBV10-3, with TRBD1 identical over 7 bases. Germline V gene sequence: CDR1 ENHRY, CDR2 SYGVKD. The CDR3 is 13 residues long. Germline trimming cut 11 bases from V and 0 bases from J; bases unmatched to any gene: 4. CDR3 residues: CAAGGFSNQPQHF. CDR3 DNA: TGTGCCGCAGGGGGATTTAGCAATCAGCCCCAGCATTTT.

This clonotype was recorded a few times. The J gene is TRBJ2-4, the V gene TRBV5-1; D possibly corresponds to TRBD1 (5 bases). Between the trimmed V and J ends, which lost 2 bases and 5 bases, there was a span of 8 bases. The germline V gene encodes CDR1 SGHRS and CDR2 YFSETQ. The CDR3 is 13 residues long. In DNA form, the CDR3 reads TGCGCCAGCAGCTTAGGCAGGGAAAACATTCAGTACTTC. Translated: CASSLGRENIQYF.

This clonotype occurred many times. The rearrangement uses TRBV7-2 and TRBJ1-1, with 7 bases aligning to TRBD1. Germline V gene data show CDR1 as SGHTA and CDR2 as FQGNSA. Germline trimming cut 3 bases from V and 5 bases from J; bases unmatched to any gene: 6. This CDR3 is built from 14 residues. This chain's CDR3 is CASSFDRVVTEAFF. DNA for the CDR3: TGTGCCAGCAGCTTCGACAGGGTGGTTACTGAAGCTTTCTTT.